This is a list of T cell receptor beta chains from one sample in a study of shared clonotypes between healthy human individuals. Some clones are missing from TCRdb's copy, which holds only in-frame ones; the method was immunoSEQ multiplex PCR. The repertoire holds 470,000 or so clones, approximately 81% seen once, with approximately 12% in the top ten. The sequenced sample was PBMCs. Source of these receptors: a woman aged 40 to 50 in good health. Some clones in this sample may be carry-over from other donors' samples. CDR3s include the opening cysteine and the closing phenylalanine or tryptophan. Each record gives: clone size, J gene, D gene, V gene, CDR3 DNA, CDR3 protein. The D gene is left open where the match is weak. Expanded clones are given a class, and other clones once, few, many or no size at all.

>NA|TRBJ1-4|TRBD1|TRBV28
TGTGCCAGCAACCCGGGACAGGGGGCGGGTGAAAAACTGTTTTTT
CASNPGQGAGEKLFF
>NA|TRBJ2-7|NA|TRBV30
TGTGCCTGGAAGGGGGACTTCGAATACGAGCAGTACTTC
CAWKGDFEYEQYF
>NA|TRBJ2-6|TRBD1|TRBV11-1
TGTGCCAGCAGCCCCGGGACAGGGGTCGGGAGGGTCCTGACTTTC
CASSPGTGVGRVLTF
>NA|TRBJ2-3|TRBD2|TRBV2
TGTGCCAGCAGTGTCGCGGGGGCAGATACGCAGTATTTT
CASSVAGADTQYF
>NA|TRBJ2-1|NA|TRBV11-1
TGTGCCAGCAGCGCCCAGGCGGACCACTCCTACAATGAGCAGTTCTTC
CASSAQADHSYNEQFF
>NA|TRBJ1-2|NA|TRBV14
TGTGCCAGCAGCCAGAACCAGGGGAACTATGGCTACACCTTC
CASSQNQGNYGYTF
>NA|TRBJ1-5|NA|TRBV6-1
TGTGCCAGCAGACAGGGAGGGAATCAGCCCCAGCATTTT
CASRQGGNQPQHF
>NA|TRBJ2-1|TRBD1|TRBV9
TGTGCCAGCAGCGCCTCGGGACAGGGGGCCGGCGAGCAGTTCTTC
CASSASGQGAGEQFF
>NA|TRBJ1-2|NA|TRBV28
TGTGCCAGCCGAGAGGGATATGGCTACACCTTC
CASREGYGYTF
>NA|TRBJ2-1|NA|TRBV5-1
TGCGCCAGCAGCTCCACCCCACAGGAAGAGCAGTTCTTC
CASSSTPQEEQFF
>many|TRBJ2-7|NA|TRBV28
TGTGCCAGCAGCGGGTTTTCCTACGAGCAGTACTTC
CASSGFSYEQYF
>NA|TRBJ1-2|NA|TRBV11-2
TGTGCCAGCAGCTTAGATAGTGGGACGGGAACTAGATATGGCTACACCTTC
CASSLDSGTGTRYGYTF
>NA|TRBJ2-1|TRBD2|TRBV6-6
TGTGCCAGCGCGGGGACTAGCGGGACCTACAATGAGCAGTTCTTC
CASAGTSGTYNEQFF
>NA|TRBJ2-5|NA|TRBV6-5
TGTGCCAGCATTGGGAGGGGGCGCCGAGAGACCCAGTACTTC
CASIGRGRRETQYF
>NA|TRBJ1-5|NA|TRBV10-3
TGTGCCACCGACGCGGGGAAGGGGGGCAATCAGCCCCAGCATTTT
CATDAGKGGNQPQHF
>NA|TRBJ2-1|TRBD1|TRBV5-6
TGTGCCAGCAGCTCGGGACAGTGGGGAGATGAGCAGTTCTTC
CASSSGQWGDEQFF
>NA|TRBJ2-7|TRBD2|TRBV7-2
TGTGCCAGCAGCTTAGCGCGGGGGACCTACGAGCAGTACTTC
CASSLARGTYEQYF
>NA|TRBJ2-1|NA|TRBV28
TGTGCCAGCAGTTTTTGGGACGTCTACAATGAGCAGTTCTTC
CASSFWDVYNEQFF
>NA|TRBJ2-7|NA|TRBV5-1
TGCGCCAGCAGCTTAAACAGCGCCTTGCCATCCAACTACGAGCAGTACTTC
CASSLNSALPSNYEQYF
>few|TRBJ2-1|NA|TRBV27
TGTGCCAGCAGTCCGGGCAGATTCTACAATGAGCAGTTCTTC
CASSPGRFYNEQFF
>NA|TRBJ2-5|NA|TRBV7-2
TGTGCCAGCAACGTGGGGAAAGAGACCCAGTACTTC
CASNVGKETQYF
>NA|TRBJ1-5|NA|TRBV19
TGTGCCAGTAAACCCGGGACGGCCACAAATCTTCAGCCCCAGCATTTT
CASKPGTATNLQPQHF
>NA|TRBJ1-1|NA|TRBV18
TGTGCCAGCTCACCACGAAATGAAGCTTTCTTT
CASSPRNEAFF
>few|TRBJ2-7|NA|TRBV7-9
TGTGCCAGCAGCCAAACCTGGCGGAGCGAGCAGTACTTC
CASSQTWRSEQYF
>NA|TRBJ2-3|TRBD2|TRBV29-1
TGCAGCGCCGGGACTAGCGGGGCAGATACGCAGTATTTT
CSAGTSGADTQYF
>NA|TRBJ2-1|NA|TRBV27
TGTGCCAGCAGGATTGCCACGAATGAGCAGTTCTTC
CASRIATNEQFF
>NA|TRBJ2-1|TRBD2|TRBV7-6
TGTGCCAGCAGCTTAGCACTAGCGGGAGTGAGCAATGAGCAGTTCTTC
CASSLALAGVSNEQFF
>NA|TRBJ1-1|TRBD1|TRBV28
TGTGCCAGCAGTTTATTGGGGACAGGGGGCGCTAAGGACACTGAAGCTTTCTTT
CASSLLGTGGAKDTEAFF
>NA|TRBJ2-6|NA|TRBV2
TGTGCCAGCAGTGAATTTTGGGATTTTACCCTATCTGGGGCCAACGTCCTGACTTTC
CASSEFWDFTLSGANVLTF
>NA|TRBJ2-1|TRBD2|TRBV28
TGTGCCAGCAGACTAGCGGGAGGGTATAATGAGCAGTTCTTC
CASRLAGGYNEQFF
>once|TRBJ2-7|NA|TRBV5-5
TGTGCCAGCAGCGGGGACTTCTACGAGCAGTACTTC
CASSGDFYEQYF
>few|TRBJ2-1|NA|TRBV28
TGTGCCAGCAGTATCCGACTCTTCCGACCCAATGAGCAGTTCTTC
CASSIRLFRPNEQFF
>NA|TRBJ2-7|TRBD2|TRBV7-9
TGTGCCAGCAGCTTAACGAGCGGGAGGGTGTGGGACTCCTACGAGCAGTACTTC
CASSLTSGRVWDSYEQYF
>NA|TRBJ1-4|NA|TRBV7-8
TGTGCCAGCAGCTCCCGGGGGGGCGTTTGGGAAAAACTGTTTTTT
CASSSRGGVWEKLFF
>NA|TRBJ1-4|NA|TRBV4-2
TGTGCCAGCAGCCAAGTCAGGGAAAAACTGTTTTTT
CASSQVREKLFF
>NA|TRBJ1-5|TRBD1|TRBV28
TGTGCCAGCATCTTGACAGGGGTACAGCCCCAGCATTTT
CASILTGVQPQHF
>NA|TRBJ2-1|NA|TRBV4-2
TGTGCCAGCAGCCTAAGGCTCACGATCTCCTACAATGAGCAGTTCTTC
CASSLRLTISYNEQFF
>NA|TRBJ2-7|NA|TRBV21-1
TGTGCCAGCAGCAGCGGGGCGGGAGGGCCTACCTACGAGCAGTACTTC
CASSSGAGGPTYEQYF
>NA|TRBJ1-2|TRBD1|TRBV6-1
TGTGCCAGCAGTGAAGTAGGGACAGGGGTTTGCTACACCTTC
CASSEVGTGVCYTF
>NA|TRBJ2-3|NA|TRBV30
TGTGCCTGGAGTACAAGACTAGTAGCTGGCGCAGATACGCAGTATTTT
CAWSTRLVAGADTQYF
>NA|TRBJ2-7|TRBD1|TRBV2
TGTGCCAGCAGTACCCGACAGGGGACGTACGAGCAGTACTTC
CASSTRQGTYEQYF
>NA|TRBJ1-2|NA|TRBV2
TGTGCCAGCAGTGGAGGTGAGGGAGGCTACACCTTC
CASSGGEGGYTF
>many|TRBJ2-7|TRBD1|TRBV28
TGTGCCAGCAGTGGACAGGGAACCACTCTCCCCCACGAGCAGTACTTC
CASSGQGTTLPHEQYF
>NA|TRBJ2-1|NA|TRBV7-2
TGTGCCAGCAGCTCCCGAGTGTTGGACAATGAGCAGTTCTTC
CASSSRVLDNEQFF
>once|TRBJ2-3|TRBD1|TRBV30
TGTGCCTGGAGTTCCGGACAGGGTTTCACAGATACGCAGTATTTT
CAWSSGQGFTDTQYF
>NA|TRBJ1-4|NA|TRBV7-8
TGTGCCAGCAGCTTAGCCCGGGACCGAAAACTGTTTTTT
CASSLARDRKLFF
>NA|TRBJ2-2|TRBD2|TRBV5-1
TGCGCCAGCGCCCTTGGACTAGCGGTTTACACCGGGGAGCTGTTTTTT
CASALGLAVYTGELFF
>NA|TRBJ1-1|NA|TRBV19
TGTGCTACTGAGCCGTGGGGGGGGAAGAACACTGAAGCTTTCTTT
CATEPWGGKNTEAFF
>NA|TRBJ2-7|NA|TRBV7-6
TGTGCCAGCAGCCCCCAGACTAGTTCCGCCTACGAGCAGTACTTC
CASSPQTSSAYEQYF
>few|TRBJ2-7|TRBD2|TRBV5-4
TGTGCCAGCAGCTTGGTGGGACTAGCGGGACAGCAGTACTTC
CASSLVGLAGQQYF
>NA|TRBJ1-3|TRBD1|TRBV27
TGTGCCAGCAGTGCACAGGGGGCATTTGGAAACACCATATATTTT
CASSAQGAFGNTIYF
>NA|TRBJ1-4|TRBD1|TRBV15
TGTGCCACCAGCAGAGGGGACAGGGGAGGAACTAATGAAAAACTGTTTTTT
CATSRGDRGGTNEKLFF
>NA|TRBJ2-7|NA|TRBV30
TGTGCCTGGAGTCGTCTCGACAGGCCCGAGGGTGAGCAGTACTTC
CAWSRLDRPEGEQYF